The 14 T cell receptor beta chains listed next were all sequenced from one sample in a study of shared clonotypes between healthy human individuals. This table comes from immunoSEQ multiplex PCR, and its TCRdb copy is limited to in-frame clones, with some not included. Among roughly 2.2 million clones listed, around 90% were seen once. Sequences were obtained from naive CD4+ T cells from PBMCs. Noted subset: CD45RA+ positively selected. The receptors here all came from a man between 18 and 35 years old in good health. Some clones in this sample may be carry-over from other donors' samples.

With respect to this clone: This sample also contains other DNA sequences that code for the same CDR3. The chain uses TRBV18 and TRBJ2-5; D is uncertain. Germline V gene sequence: CDR1 KGHSH, CDR2 LQKENI. The CDR3 spans 14 residues. Trimming left V 3 bases short and J 1 base short, with 9 bases between. This chain's CDR3 is CASSPDRSQETQYF. In DNA form, the CDR3 reads TGTGCCAGCTCACCCGACCGGAGCCAAGAGACCCAGTACTTC.

This chain connects TRBV28 to TRBJ2-7; D is unresolved. The V gene lost 7 bases and the J gene lost 5 bases, with 15 bases spanning the gap. CDR3 length: 13 amino acids. CDR1 and CDR2 from the germline V gene are MDHEN and SYDVKM. CDR3 region: CASNPPIAHEQYF. CDR3 DNA sequence: TGTGCCAGCAATCCCCCTATAGCTCACGAGCAGTACTTC. The full variable domain, its missing parts supplied by reference TRBV28 and TRBJ2-7, is DVKVTQSSRYLVKRTGEKVFLECVQDMDHENMFWYRQDPGLGLRLIYFSYDVKMKEKGDIPEGYSVSREKKERFSLILESASTNQTSMYLCASNPPIAHEQYFGPGTRLTVT.

J is TRBJ1-3 and V is TRBV6-6; the match to TRBD1 covers 9 bases. Germline-derived CDR1 and CDR2 are MNHNY and SVGAGI (reference sequence). J lost 5 bases, V lost 5 bases, and 7 bases had no gene match. The CDR3 consists of 15 residues. CDR3 amino acids: CASSTEQGARNTIYF. The CDR3, as DNA: TGTGCCAGCAGTACTGAACAGGGGGCGAGAAACACCATATATTTT.

This chain connects TRBV7-8 to TRBJ1-1, with 8 bases that match TRBD1. Germline V lookup: CDR1 SGHVS, CDR2 FQNEAQ. The length of the CDR3 is 16 residues. Unmatched junction bases numbered 9, after V lost 2 bases and J lost 4 bases. As DNA, the CDR3 is TGTGCCAGCAGCTTAATTCAGGGGGCTAGTATCACTGAAGCTTTCTTT. It specifies CASSLIQGASITEAFF. Together with reference TRBV7-8 and TRBJ1-1, the CDR3 gives the full variable domain: GAGVSQSPRYKVAKRGQDVALRCDPISGHVSLFWYQQALGQGPEFLTYFQNEAQLDKSGLPSDRFFAERPEGSVSTLKIQRTQQEDSAVYLCASSLIQGASITEAFFGQGTRLTVV.

The J gene is TRBJ1-2, the V gene TRBV28; no clear D. CDR1 is MDHEN, CDR2 SYDVKM, per germline. V shed 11 bases and J shed 1 base, with 17 bases lying between them. This CDR3 is built from 14 residues. This chain's CDR3 is CASRGESYNYGYTF. CDR3 sequence (DNA): TGTGCCTCCCGTGGGGAGAGTTATAACTATGGCTACACCTTC.

This clone turned up a few times. The gene calls are TRBV7-9 and TRBJ1-1, with D possibly TRBD1 on 5 matching bases. Trimming removed 5 bases from V and 1 base from J, with 17 bases in between. There are 16 residues in the CDR3. CDR1 is SEHNR and CDR2 is FQNEAQ in the germline V gene (reference sequence). The CDR3, as DNA: TGTGCCAGCAGCAAGCTGCTTAGTAGGGGGAACACTGAAGCTTTCTTT. As protein: CASSKLLSRGNTEAFF.

This clone was picked up a small number of times. The rearrangement uses TRBV19 and TRBJ2-7; no reliable D call. Germline V CDR1 and CDR2: LNHDA, SQIVND (reference sequence). This CDR3 has 13 residues. V gave up 5 bases and J gave up 4 bases, with 12 bases separating them. The CDR3 DNA follows: TGTGCCAGTAGTCAGGCAGGTTCTTACGAGCAGTACTTC. The encoded protein is CASSQAGSYEQYF.

V usage is TRBV6-5 and J usage is TRBJ1-5; TRBD1 might be the D (6 bases). The CDR3 contains 14 residues. Germline CDR1 is MNHEY and CDR2 is SVGAGI. Trimming pared 7 bases from V and 7 bases from J, leaving 17 bases between. CDR3 coding DNA: TGTGCCAGCAAACCGGACAGAATAAGGCAGCCCCAGCATTTT. This encodes CASKPDRIRQPQHF.

This chain's CDR3 is CASSRTWALNEKLFF. For the CDR3, the DNA is TGTGCCAGCAGTCGGACATGGGCGCTTAATGAAAAACTGTTTTTT. The chain has TRBV6-1 and TRBJ1-4; D possibly corresponds to TRBD1 (5 bases). Trimming removed 5 bases from V and 4 bases from J, with 14 bases in between. Germline lookup yields CDR1 MNHNS and CDR2 SASEGT. CDR3 size: 15 residues.

This clone was observed a single time. The chain couples TRBV29-1 to TRBJ2-3; D unclear. The germline V gene encodes CDR1 SQVTM and CDR2 ANQGSEA. This CDR3 is built from 13 residues. V was pared by 6 bases and J by 6 bases, with 16 bases between. The CDR3: CSVRLGHLDTQYF. The CDR3 DNA follows: TGCAGCGTCCGGTTAGGCCATTTGGATACGCAGTATTTT.

This clone was seen once. Relative to the germline gene, one junction end is altered; a read error may explain this. The chain links TRBV20-1 to TRBJ2-3, with D perhaps TRBD1 (6 bases). This CDR3 has 10 amino acids. CDR1 and CDR2 (germline): DFQATT, SNEGSKA (reference sequence). Here the CDR3 reads CSAKGVTQYF. In nucleotides, the CDR3 is TGCAGCGCTAAGGGGGTTACGCAGTATTTT.

This clone was seen more than once but under ten times. Other DNA sequences from this sample encode an identical CDR3 as well. The chain carries TRBV7-9 and TRBJ1-1; D gene ambiguous. Between the trimmed V and J ends, which lost 2 bases and 0 bases, there was a span of 7 bases. CDR1 SEHNR and CDR2 FQNEAQ come from the germline V gene (reference sequence). The CDR3 is 14 residues long. CDR3 sequence: CASSLNGVNTEAFF. Written as DNA, the CDR3 is TGTGCCAGCAGCTTAAACGGGGTGAACACTGAAGCTTTCTTT.

J is TRBJ1-2 and V is TRBV5-1; 10 nucleotides align to TRBD1. V was clipped by 4 bases and J by 5 bases; unmatched bases: 8. Germline CDR1 and CDR2: SGHRS and YFSETQ. CDR3 length equals 15 residues. This CDR3 reads CASSTGQGGEYGYTF. The CDR3 DNA sequence: TGCGCCAGCAGCACAGGACAGGGGGGAGAATATGGCTACACCTTC.

This chain links TRBV20-1 with TRBJ2-4; possibly TRBD2 for D (6 bases). The CDR3 has 11 residues. Germline V gene sequence: CDR1 DFQATT, CDR2 SNEGSKA (reference sequence). The V gene lost 7 bases and the J gene lost 7 bases, with 11 bases spanning the gap. The CDR3 spells CSVGGRNIQYF. Here the CDR3 DNA reads TGCAGTGTTGGGGGGAGGAACATTCAGTACTTC.